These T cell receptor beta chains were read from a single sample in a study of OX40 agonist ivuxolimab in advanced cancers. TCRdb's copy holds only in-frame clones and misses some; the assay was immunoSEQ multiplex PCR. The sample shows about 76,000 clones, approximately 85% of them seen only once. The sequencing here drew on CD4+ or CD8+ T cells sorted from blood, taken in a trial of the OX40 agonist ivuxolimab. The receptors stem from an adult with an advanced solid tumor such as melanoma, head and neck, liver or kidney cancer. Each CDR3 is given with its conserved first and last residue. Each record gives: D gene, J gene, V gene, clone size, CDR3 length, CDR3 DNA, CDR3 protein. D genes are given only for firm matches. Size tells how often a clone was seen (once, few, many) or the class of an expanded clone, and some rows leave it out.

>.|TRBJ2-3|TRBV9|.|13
TGTGCCAGCAGTGGGGGGCGGGGAGGTACGCAGTATTTT
CASSGGRGGTQYF
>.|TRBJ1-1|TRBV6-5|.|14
TGTGCCAGCAAACAAGGACGGGGAGGGTTTGAAGCTTTCTTT
CASKQGRGGFEAFF
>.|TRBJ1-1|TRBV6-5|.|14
TGTGCCAGCAACCGGACACCGATGGACACTGAAGCTTTCTTT
CASNRTPMDTEAFF
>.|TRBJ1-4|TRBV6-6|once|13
TGTGCCAGCAGTAGAGGATCGAGTGAAAAACTGTTTTTT
CASSRGSSEKLFF
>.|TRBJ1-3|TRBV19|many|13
TGTGCCAGTATGCGGGACCTTGGAAACACCATATATTTT
CASMRDLGNTIYF
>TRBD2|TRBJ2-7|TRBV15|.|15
TGTGCCACCAGCAGAGATAGGTCGGTAGCGGGAACGCAGTACTTC
CATSRDRSVAGTQYF
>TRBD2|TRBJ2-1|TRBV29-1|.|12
TGCAGCGTACTAGCGGGAGGTCATGAGCAGTTCTTC
CSVLAGGHEQFF
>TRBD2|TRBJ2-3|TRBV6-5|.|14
TGTGCCAGCAGTTTAGCGGGGAGCACAGATACGCAGTATTTT
CASSLAGSTDTQYF
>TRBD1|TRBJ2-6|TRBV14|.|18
TGTGCCAGCAGCCAAGGGCCCGACAGGGGGCGCGGGGCCAACGTCCTGACTTTC
CASSQGPDRGRGANVLTF
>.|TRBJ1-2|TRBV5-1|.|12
TGCGCCAGCAGCTCTCCCCGTTATGGCTACACCTTC
CASSSPRYGYTF
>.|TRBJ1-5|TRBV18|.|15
TGTGCCAGCTCACCACGCCAGGGATGGTTTCAGCCCCAGCATTTT
CASSPRQGWFQPQHF
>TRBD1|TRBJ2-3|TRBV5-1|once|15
TGCGCCAGCAGCTCCTCGGACAGGGGACGAGATACGCAGTATTTT
CASSSSDRGRDTQYF
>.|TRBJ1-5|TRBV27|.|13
TGTGCCAGCAGTTCGGCAGGGTATCAGCCCCAGCATTTT
CASSSAGYQPQHF
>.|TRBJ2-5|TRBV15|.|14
TGTGCCACCAGGCTTCGTGGACAACAAGAGACCCAGTACTTC
CATRLRGQQETQYF
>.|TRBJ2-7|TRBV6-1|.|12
TGTGCCAGCAGTGTATCTTGGTTCGAGCAGTACTTC
CASSVSWFEQYF
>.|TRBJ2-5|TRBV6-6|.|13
TGTGCCAGCAGTTACGACACAGGCAACGTATGGGACTTC
CASSYDTGNVWDF
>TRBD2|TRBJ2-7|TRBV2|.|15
TGTGCCAGCAGTGCGACTAGCGGGGGGGCCTACGAGCAGTACTTC
CASSATSGGAYEQYF
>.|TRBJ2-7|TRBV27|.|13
TGTGCCAGTTCCGAGGGTGGTAGCATCGAGCAGTACTTC
CASSEGGSIEQYF
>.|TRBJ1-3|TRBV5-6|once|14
TGTGCCAGCAGCTTTGGAGGGTTGGATAATAGAGAGTATTTT
CASSFGGLDNREYF
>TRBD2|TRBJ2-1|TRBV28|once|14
TGTGCCGCGGGGGGCGGGAGCTCCTACAATGAGCAGTTCTTC
CAAGGGSSYNEQFF
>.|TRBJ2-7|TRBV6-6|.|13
TGTGCCAGCAGTCCGCGGTGGATCTACGAGCAGTACTTC
CASSPRWIYEQYF
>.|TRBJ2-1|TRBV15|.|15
TGTGCCACCAGCTCCCCTAGCGAGTCTTACAATGAGCAGTTCTTC
CATSSPSESYNEQFF
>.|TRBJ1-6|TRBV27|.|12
TGTGCCAGCAGTTTCCTCGATTCACCCCTCCACTTT
CASSFLDSPLHF
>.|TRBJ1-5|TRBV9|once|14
TGTGCCAGCAGCGCCGGGACATACAATCAGCCCCAGCATTTT
CASSAGTYNQPQHF
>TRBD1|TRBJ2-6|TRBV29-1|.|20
TGCAGCGTTGAAGAGGGTATTACAGGGGGGTTCTTTTCTGGGGCCAACGTCCTGACTTTC
CSVEEGITGGFFSGANVLTF
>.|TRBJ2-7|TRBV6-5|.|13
TGTGCCAGCAGTCCGCGGTGGATCTACGAGCAGTACTTC
CASSPRWIYEQYF
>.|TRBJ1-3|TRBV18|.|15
TGTGCCAGCTCACCAAGGTCCGGGAACGGAAACACCATATATTTT
CASSPRSGNGNTIYF
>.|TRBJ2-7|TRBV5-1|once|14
TGCGCCAGCAGCTTGGCGGGGGAAGCCTACGAGCAGTACTTC
CASSLAGEAYEQYF
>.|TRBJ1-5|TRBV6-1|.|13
TGTGCCAGCACCCAGGGAAGCAATCAGCCCCAGCATTTT
CASTQGSNQPQHF
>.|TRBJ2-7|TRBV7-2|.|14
TGTGCCAGCAGCAACCTCGCGACCTCCTACGAGCAGTACTTC
CASSNLATSYEQYF
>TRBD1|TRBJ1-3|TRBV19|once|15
TGTGCCAGTAGTACGATACAGGGGGATCAAAACACCATATATTTT
CASSTIQGDQNTIYF
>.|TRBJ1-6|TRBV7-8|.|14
TGTGCCAGCAGCTTTCCCAGACTTAATTCACCCCTCCACTTT
CASSFPRLNSPLHF
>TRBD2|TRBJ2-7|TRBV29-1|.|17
TGCAGCGTTGAAAAGGCTAGCGGGAGGGCTGACTCCTACGAGCAGTACTTC
CSVEKASGRADSYEQYF
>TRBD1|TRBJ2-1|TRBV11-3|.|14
TGTGCCAGCAGCCGGGACAGGGGGTCGAATGAGCAGTTCTTC
CASSRDRGSNEQFF
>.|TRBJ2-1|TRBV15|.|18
TGTGCCACCAGCAGAGTCCCCCCCCGGGACCCTAAGCGAGAGGGGCAGTTCTTC
CATSRVPPRDPKREGQFF
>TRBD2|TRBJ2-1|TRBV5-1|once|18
TGCGCCAGCAGCTTGACTCGCGGGAGGGCTAGCTCCTACAATGAGCAGTTCTTC
CASSLTRGRASSYNEQFF
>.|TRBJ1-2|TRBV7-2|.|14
TGTGCCAGCAGTCCCCGGGATTATAACTATGGCTACACCTTC
CASSPRDYNYGYTF
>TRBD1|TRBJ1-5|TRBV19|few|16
TGTGCCAGTAGTGGGTCCGGGACAGGGTACAATCAGCCCCAGCATTTT
CASSGSGTGYNQPQHF
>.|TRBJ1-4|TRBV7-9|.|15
TGTGCCAGCAGCTCTTTACTCTTGATTAATGAAAAACTGTTTTTT
CASSSLLLINEKLFF
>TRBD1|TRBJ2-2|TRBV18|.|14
TGTGCCAGCTCAAAACAGGGGGACACCGGGGAGCTGTTTTTT
CASSKQGDTGELFF
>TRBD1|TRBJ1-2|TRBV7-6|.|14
TGTGCCAGCAGCCGTGGGACAGCGAACTATGGCTACACCTTC
CASSRGTANYGYTF
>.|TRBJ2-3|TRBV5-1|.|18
TGCGCCAGCAGCTTGGACGAACGGAGTCAAACTAGCACAGATACGCAGTATTTT
CASSLDERSQTSTDTQYF
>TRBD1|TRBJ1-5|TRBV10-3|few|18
TGTGCCATCAGTGAGCCCCAAGGACAGGGGGATAGCAATCAGCCCCAGCATTTT
CAISEPQGQGDSNQPQHF
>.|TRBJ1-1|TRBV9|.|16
TGTGCCAGCAGCGTACAGGCAGGGGCCCTTTTCACTGAAGCTTTCTTT
CASSVQAGALFTEAFF
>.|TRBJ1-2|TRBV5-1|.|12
TGCGCCAGCAGCTTGGGGCAGGGAGGCTACACCTTC
CASSLGQGGYTF
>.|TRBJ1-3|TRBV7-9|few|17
TGTGCCAGCTCCAGGGCGGAGGTTGTTCATTCTGGAAACACCATATATTTT
CASSRAEVVHSGNTIYF
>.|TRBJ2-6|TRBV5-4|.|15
TGTGCCAGCGGCACACCAGGGGCTGGGGCCAACGTCCTGACTTTC
CASGTPGAGANVLTF
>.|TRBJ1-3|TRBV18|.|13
TGTGCCAGCTCACCCGACAGGGGAAACACCATATATTTT
CASSPDRGNTIYF
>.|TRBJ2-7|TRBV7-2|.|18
TGTGCCAGCAGCTTAGGCGGTGGTGGCAGGGGCCACTCCTACGAGCAGTACTTC
CASSLGGGGRGHSYEQYF
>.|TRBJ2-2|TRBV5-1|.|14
TGCGCCAGCACCCCAGGGGGGCTCACCGGGGAGCTGTTTTTT
CASTPGGLTGELFF
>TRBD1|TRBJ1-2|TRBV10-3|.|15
TGTGCCATCAGTGAGAGGGGACAGGGGGACCAGCACAACACCTTC
CAISERGQGDQHNTF
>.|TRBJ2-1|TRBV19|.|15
TGTGCCAGTAGTATTTCCGGGAGCTCCTACAATGAGCAGTTCTTC
CASSISGSSYNEQFF
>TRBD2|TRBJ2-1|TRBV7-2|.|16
TGTGCCAGCAGCTTAGCGGCCGCGGGAGTGGGTCGTGAGCAGTTCTTC
CASSLAAAGVGREQFF
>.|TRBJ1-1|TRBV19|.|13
TGTGCCAGTAGTTCCGTTATGAACACTGAAGCTTTCTTT
CASSSVMNTEAFF
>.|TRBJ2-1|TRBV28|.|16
TGTGCCAGCAGTTTATGGCGGAAACCATCCTACAATGAGCAGTTCTTC
CASSLWRKPSYNEQFF